This TCR beta chain came from a study of T-cell memory formation after mild COVID-19. Each CDR3 protein gets one entry after TCRdb re-called the 5' RACE reads with MiXCR. This sample has about 560,000 distinct CDR3 sequences; over 15% occur once, and the top ten carry around 12%. The sample taken for sequencing was PBMCs or a T cell subset sorted from them (not recorded which). This receptor was obtained from an adult woman who had mild COVID-19 (a few samples of this study predate the infection). Cell type and time point are not known.

In DNA, the CDR3 is TGCAGTGCTAGAGATATCCTAGCGGGGGACACCGGGGAGCTGTTTTTT. It specifies CSARDILAGDTGELFF. The rearrangement links TRBV20-1 to TRBJ2-2; 10 bases line up with TRBD2. V lost 0 bases and J lost 3; bases outside the gene matches: 4. The germline V gene encodes CDR1 DFQATT and CDR2 SNEGSKA (reference sequence). This CDR3 comprises 16 residues.